Listed below are T cell receptor beta chains from one sample, sequenced in a study of identical twins. TCRdb reanalysed the 5' RACE reads using MiXCR and keeps one entry per CDR3 protein. The sample lists about 530,000 distinct CDR3 sequences, 20% to 25% occurring once. A further study also used this sample, focusing on yellow fever vaccine responses in identical twins.

Sequencing was performed on CD4+ T cells sorted from blood. These TCRs come from a woman between 18 and 29 years old in good health. Each CDR3 is given with its conserved first and last residue. A D gene is named only where the DNA matches it firmly. Clone size is not always given. Where it is, it says once, few, many or a class for expanded clones.

CDR3 protein	CDR3 DNA	J gene	clone size	V gene	D gene
CSANRAGETEAFF	TGCAGTGCTAACAGGGCAGGTGAGACTGAAGCTTTCTTT	TRBJ1-1	few	TRBV20-1	-
CASKTTGDYGYTF	TGTGCCAGCAAAACAACAGGGGACTATGGCTACACCTTC	TRBJ1-2	-	TRBV6-1	TRBD1
CASSFSWDNEQFF	TGTGCCAGCAGTTTCTCCTGGGACAATGAGCAGTTCTTC	TRBJ2-1	-	TRBV12-3/TRBV12-4	-
CASTRFNTGELFF	TGTGCCAGCACGAGGTTCAACACCGGGGAGCTGTTTTTT	TRBJ2-2	-	TRBV6-2/TRBV6-3	-
CASSMGRGLIYEQYF	TGTGCCAGTAGTATGGGCAGGGGCCTTATCTACGAGCAGTACTTC	TRBJ2-7	-	TRBV19	-
CASSVSGTSGSGPQFF	TGTGCCAGTAGTGTTTCCGGGACTAGCGGGAGTGGTCCCCAGTTCTTC	TRBJ2-1	-	TRBV19	TRBD2
CASSQEGLAGVSTDTQYF	TGTGCCAGCAGCCAAGAAGGGCTGGCGGGGGTTTCCACAGATACGCAGTATTTT	TRBJ2-3	few	TRBV3-1	TRBD2
CASSFLAGDTGELFF	TGTGCCAGCAGCTTCCTAGCGGGAGACACCGGGGAGCTGTTTTTT	TRBJ2-2	-	TRBV7-9	TRBD2
CASSLGRTQETQYF	TGTGCCAGCAGCTTAGGACGGACCCAAGAGACCCAGTACTTC	TRBJ2-5	-	TRBV7-8	-
CASSPAFGSETQYF	TGTGCCAGCTCACCCGCTTTCGGTTCCGAGACCCAGTACTTC	TRBJ2-5	few	TRBV18	-
CASSQVGDRVNTEAFF	TGTGCCAGCAGCCAAGTCGGAGACAGGGTAAACACTGAAGCTTTCTTT	TRBJ1-1	few	TRBV3-1	TRBD1
CASSEGGAYNEQFF	TGTGCCAGCAGTGAAGGGGGGGCCTACAATGAGCAGTTCTTC	TRBJ2-1	-	TRBV6-1	-
CAISGTGQETQYF	TGTGCCATCAGCGGGACAGGTCAAGAGACCCAGTACTTC	TRBJ2-5	-	TRBV10-3	TRBD1
CASSPAGPHNEQFF	TGCGCCAGCAGCCCCGCCGGCCCTCACAATGAGCAGTTCTTC	TRBJ2-1	-	TRBV5-1	-
CASSLRTDSFGNEQFF	TGCGCCAGCAGCTTGAGGACAGACTCCTTCGGGAATGAGCAGTTCTTC	TRBJ2-1	-	TRBV5-1	-
CSARDPDGPYHYGYTF	TGCAGTGCTAGAGATCCGGACGGACCTTATCACTATGGCTACACCTTC	TRBJ1-2	-	TRBV20-1	-
CSARPSGGSNTGELFF	TGCAGTGCTAGGCCTAGCGGGGGGTCGAACACCGGGGAGCTGTTTTTT	TRBJ2-2	-	TRBV20-1	TRBD2
CASSQVARGHGYGYTF	TGTGCCAGCAGCCAAGTCGCCAGGGGGCATGGATATGGCTACACCTTC	TRBJ1-2	few	TRBV14	TRBD1
CSVVGFDEQYF	TGCAGCGTTGTAGGTTTCGACGAGCAGTACTTC	TRBJ2-7	-	TRBV29-1	-
CASSLGNPGLGLDEQYF	TGTGCCAGCAGTTTAGGAAATCCGGGACTAGGTCTGGATGAGCAGTACTTC	TRBJ2-7	-	TRBV27	TRBD2
CASSLGTSGRLSEQFF	TGTGCCAGCAGTCTAGGGACTAGCGGGAGACTGAGTGAGCAGTTCTTC	TRBJ2-1	-	TRBV28	TRBD2
CASSLVGSGTEETQYF	TGCGCCAGCAGCTTGGTAGGTTCGGGGACAGAAGAGACCCAGTACTTC	TRBJ2-5	-	TRBV5-1	TRBD1
CASSLDLRSSYEQYF	TGTGCCAGCAGCTTAGATTTGCGCAGCTCCTACGAGCAGTACTTC	TRBJ2-7	-	TRBV7-2	-
CAISPAGESNQPQHF	TGTGCCATCAGTCCAGCAGGGGAGAGCAATCAGCCCCAGCATTTT	TRBJ1-5	-	TRBV10-3	-
CSTRGDRGTNTEAFF	TGCAGCACCCGGGGGGACAGGGGGACGAACACTGAAGCTTTCTTT	TRBJ1-1	few	TRBV29-1	TRBD1
CASSFAGTGTQETQYF	TGTGCCAGCAGCTTCGCCGGGACAGGGACCCAAGAGACCCAGTACTTC	TRBJ2-5	-	TRBV7-9	TRBD1
CASKQLAGGPDTQYF	TGTGCCAGCAAACAACTAGCGGGAGGGCCAGATACGCAGTATTTT	TRBJ2-3	few	TRBV6-1	TRBD2
CSARDPAGANTEAFF	TGCAGTGCTAGAGATCCGGCAGGAGCTAACACTGAAGCTTTCTTT	TRBJ1-1	few	TRBV20-1	-
CASSLPDREVTQYF	TGCGCCAGCAGCCTACCGGACAGGGAGGTGACCCAGTACTTC	TRBJ2-5	-	TRBV5-1	TRBD1
CSASSSYNEQFF	TGCAGTGCTAGCAGCTCCTACAATGAGCAGTTCTTC	TRBJ2-1	few	TRBV20-1	-
CASSLGTSGRGVPFF	TGTGCCAGCAGCCTCGGGACTAGCGGGAGAGGGGTTCCGTTCTTC	TRBJ2-1	once	TRBV3-1	TRBD2
CASSLRAKREASLDEQFF	TGCGCCAGCAGCTTAAGGGCCAAGCGGGAGGCAAGTCTCGATGAGCAGTTCTTC	TRBJ2-1	-	TRBV5-1	TRBD2
CASSAMVGRAGGELFF	TGTGCCAGCAGTGCAATGGTCGGGAGGGCCGGCGGGGAGCTGTTTTTT	TRBJ2-2	-	TRBV2	TRBD2
CSATREQFF	TGCAGTGCTACCAGGGAGCAGTTCTTC	TRBJ2-1	few	TRBV20-1	-
CASSNRVPDTQYF	TGTGCCAGCAGCAACAGGGTTCCAGATACGCAGTATTTT	TRBJ2-3	-	TRBV12-3/TRBV12-4	-
CASSEGQGAWDSSPTQYF	TGTGCCAGCAGTGAAGGACAGGGGGCTTGGGACTCTTCTCCGACCCAGTACTTC	TRBJ2-5	once	TRBV2	TRBD1
CATMGNGLDSETQYF	TGTGCCACCATGGGGAACGGACTAGATTCGGAGACCCAGTACTTC	TRBJ2-5	few	TRBV24-1	TRBD2
CASSQDSSSGRGGTQYF	TGTGCCAGCAGCCAAGATTCGTCTAGCGGGAGGGGTGGTACGCAGTATTTT	TRBJ2-3	few	TRBV3-1	TRBD2
CASREDNSYGYTF	TGCGCCAGCAGAGAGGACAACTCCTATGGCTACACCTTC	TRBJ1-2	-	TRBV5-1	-